These T cell receptor beta chains were read from a single sample in a study of Ad26.COV2.S vaccination and SARS-CoV-2 variants. TCRdb's table, derived via immunoSEQ multiplex PCR, lists solely in-frame clones and lacks some. This sample has about 430,000 clones, with more than 80% found just once. This specimen consisted of peripheral blood, obtained in a trial of Ad26.COV2.S vaccine versus placebo. The source is a person between 18 and 65 years old who received the Ad26.COV2.S COVID-19 vaccine or a placebo. Each CDR3 is given with its conserved first and last residue. D genes are given only for firm matches. Where a row states a size, it is once, few, many or the class of an expanded clone; other rows omit it.

D gene: TRBD1; clone size: -; J gene: TRBJ1-1; V gene: TRBV28; CDR3 protein: CASTLGRGRTEAFF; CDR3 DNA: TGTGCCAGCACCCTGGGTAGGGGGCGGACTGAAGCTTTCTTT
D gene: -; clone size: -; J gene: TRBJ2-3; V gene: TRBV18; CDR3 protein: CASSRDPTSTDTQYF; CDR3 DNA: TGTGCCAGCTCACGGGACCCAACTAGCACAGATACGCAGTATTTT
D gene: -; clone size: -; J gene: TRBJ2-3; V gene: TRBV19; CDR3 protein: CASSYQGNTDTQYF; CDR3 DNA: TGTGCCAGTAGTTATCAGGGGAACACAGATACGCAGTATTTT
D gene: TRBD1; clone size: -; J gene: TRBJ1-2; V gene: TRBV19; CDR3 protein: CASSIPGRGHGYTF; CDR3 DNA: TGTGCCAGTAGTATTCCGGGCAGGGGGCATGGCTACACCTTC
D gene: TRBD2; clone size: -; J gene: TRBJ2-4; V gene: TRBV11-2; CDR3 protein: CASTGGRGENIQYF; CDR3 DNA: TGTGCCAGCACCGGGGGGAGGGGCGAAAACATTCAGTACTTC
D gene: -; clone size: -; J gene: TRBJ2-7; V gene: TRBV4-1; CDR3 protein: CASSQVLSSYEQYF; CDR3 DNA: TGCGCCAGCAGCCAAGTCCTGAGCTCCTACGAGCAGTACTTC
D gene: -; clone size: -; J gene: TRBJ2-2; V gene: TRBV2; CDR3 protein: CASSVGGTGELFF; CDR3 DNA: TGTGCCAGCAGTGTAGGGGGCACCGGGGAGCTGTTTTTT
D gene: -; clone size: -; J gene: TRBJ2-2; V gene: TRBV5-1; CDR3 protein: CASSLRLVTNTGELFF; CDR3 DNA: TGCGCCAGCAGCTTACGACTAGTGACGAACACCGGGGAGCTGTTTTTT
D gene: TRBD2; clone size: -; J gene: TRBJ2-5; V gene: TRBV27; CDR3 protein: CASSRLGGMETQYF; CDR3 DNA: TGTGCCAGCAGTCGCCTGGGGGGGATGGAGACCCAGTACTTC
D gene: TRBD1; clone size: -; J gene: TRBJ1-4; V gene: TRBV7-2; CDR3 protein: CASSPGGTGNEKLFF; CDR3 DNA: TGTGCCAGCAGCCCCGGTGGGACAGGGAATGAAAAACTGTTTTTT
D gene: TRBD1; clone size: -; J gene: TRBJ2-7; V gene: TRBV5-5; CDR3 protein: CASSKEMFGTGEQYF; CDR3 DNA: TGTGCCAGCAGCAAGGAGATGTTCGGGACAGGCGAGCAGTACTTC
D gene: TRBD2; clone size: once; J gene: TRBJ2-5; V gene: TRBV9; CDR3 protein: CASSVGTSGSVSETQYF; CDR3 DNA: TGTGCCAGCAGCGTAGGGACTAGCGGGAGTGTGAGTGAGACCCAGTACTTC
D gene: -; clone size: -; J gene: TRBJ2-1; V gene: TRBV5-1; CDR3 protein: CASSEQVNEQFF; CDR3 DNA: TGCGCCAGCAGCGAACAAGTCAATGAGCAGTTCTTC
D gene: TRBD2; clone size: -; J gene: TRBJ2-3; V gene: TRBV5-6; CDR3 protein: CASSLRAGEADTQYF; CDR3 DNA: TGTGCCAGCAGCTTAAGGGCGGGAGAGGCAGATACGCAGTATTTT
D gene: TRBD2; clone size: -; J gene: TRBJ2-1; V gene: TRBV7-3; CDR3 protein: CASSLLTSGNHEQFF; CDR3 DNA: TGTGCCAGCAGCTTATTGACTAGCGGGAATCATGAGCAGTTCTTC
D gene: TRBD1; clone size: few; J gene: TRBJ1-5; V gene: TRBV27; CDR3 protein: CASSPQGVAQPQHF; CDR3 DNA: TGTGCCAGCAGTCCACAGGGGGTAGCTCAGCCCCAGCATTTT
D gene: -; clone size: -; J gene: TRBJ2-1; V gene: TRBV9; CDR3 protein: CASSGGTLGNNEQFF; CDR3 DNA: TGTGCCAGCAGCGGCGGGACTCTGGGTAACAATGAGCAGTTCTTC
D gene: -; clone size: -; J gene: TRBJ2-7; V gene: TRBV19; CDR3 protein: CASIGHESEQYF; CDR3 DNA: TGTGCCAGTATTGGCCACGAATCCGAGCAGTACTTC
D gene: -; clone size: -; J gene: TRBJ2-7; V gene: TRBV7-2; CDR3 protein: CASSLLDLPPYEQYF; CDR3 DNA: TGTGCCAGCAGCTTACTAGATCTTCCCCCATACGAGCAGTACTTC
D gene: -; clone size: -; J gene: TRBJ1-1; V gene: TRBV3-1/TRBV3-2; CDR3 protein: CASSQVYPLKGSEAFF; CDR3 DNA: TGTGCCAGCAGCCAAGTGTATCCCCTTAAGGGGTCTGAAGCTTTCTTT
D gene: -; clone size: -; J gene: TRBJ2-7; V gene: TRBV6-2/TRBV6-3; CDR3 protein: CASSYELGQPLSYEQYF; CDR3 DNA: TGTGCCAGCAGTTACGAATTAGGACAGCCCCTCTCCTACGAGCAGTACTTC
D gene: -; clone size: -; J gene: TRBJ1-2; V gene: TRBV6-6; CDR3 protein: CASSYLLRVGADGYTF; CDR3 DNA: TGTGCCAGCAGTTACCTCCTCCGTGTGGGCGCGGATGGCTACACCTTC
D gene: TRBD1; clone size: few; J gene: TRBJ2-7; V gene: TRBV5-4; CDR3 protein: CASSWGQGFSYEQYF; CDR3 DNA: TGTGCCAGCAGCTGGGGACAGGGATTCTCCTACGAGCAGTACTTC